The 26 T cell receptor beta chains reported below all come from one sample, sequenced in a study of blood T cell repertoires in COVID-19. The method was immunoSEQ multiplex PCR; TCRdb's version includes in-frame clones alone and lacks a portion of them. The sample records about 160,000 clones, approximately 86% being singletons. Specimen: peripheral blood. These TCRs come from a man older than 75 with COVID-19, enrolled during active disease.

This clone was observed a single time. The chain links TRBV11-2 to TRBJ1-2; 7 positions agree with TRBD1. The germline V gene encodes CDR1 SGHAT and CDR2 FQNNGV. J lost 4 bases, V lost 8 bases, and 16 bases had no gene match. The CDR3 extends over 16 amino acids. The DNA of the CDR3 is TGTGCCAGCGGGCTTGGGCACAGGGGAGGAGGCTATGGCTACACCTTC. Its protein is CASGLGHRGGGYGYTF.

V and J are TRBV20-1 and TRBJ1-1; tentative D call: TRBD1 (5 bases). V gave up 6 bases and J gave up 7 bases, with 12 bases separating them. Germline assignment: CDR1 DFQATT and CDR2 SNEGSKA (reference sequence). This CDR3 comprises 11 residues. The CDR3 reads CSAGRDDEAFF. The CDR3 nucleotides are TGCAGTGCGGGCAGGGATGATGAAGCTTTCTTT.

The chain combines TRBV2 with TRBJ1-4; 8 bases are shared with TRBD1. Per the germline V gene, CDR1 is SNHLY and CDR2 is FYNNEI. The CDR3 loop spans 16 amino acids. V shed 4 bases, J shed 3 bases, and the junction held 7 bases outside the gene matches. CDR3 sequence: CASSVQVQGANEKLFF. CDR3 DNA: TGTGCCAGCAGTGTACAAGTACAGGGGGCTAATGAAAAACTGTTTTTT.

This clone was seen once. V gene TRBV5-1 combines with J gene TRBJ2-7, with 7 bases that match TRBD1. The J segment lost 3 bases and the V segment lost 4 bases, leaving 7 bases of the junction unmatched. Germline lookup yields CDR1 SGHRS and CDR2 YFSETQ. CDR3 length equals 14 residues. The CDR3 region has the DNA TGCGCCAGCAGCATCACTCCAGGGGGCTACGAGCAGTACTTC. This codes for CASSITPGGYEQYF.

This chain links TRBV5-5 with TRBJ1-2; D gene unclear. The V gene lost 6 bases and the J gene lost 8 bases, with 20 bases spanning the gap. In germline, CDR1 is SGHKS, CDR2 YYEKEE (reference sequence). The CDR3 extends over 14 amino acids. The CDR3 DNA follows: TGTGCCAGCACCACAACTAGCGTCCAAAGAGGCTACACCTTC. Residues: CASTTTSVQRGYTF.

This clone was detected once. The chain has TRBV5-4 and TRBJ2-5, with TRBD1 as a possible D gene (6 bases). CDR1 and CDR2 (germline): SGHNT, YYREEE (reference sequence). V dropped 0 bases and J dropped 3 bases, with 9 bases sitting between them. The CDR3 consists of 14 residues. Here the CDR3 reads CASSLGYREETQYF. CDR3 nucleotide sequence: TGTGCCAGCAGCTTGGGCTACAGGGAAGAGACCCAGTACTTC.

This clone was counted a single time. This chain connects TRBV24-1 to TRBJ2-5; no clear D. CDR3 length: 14 amino acids. Per germline, CDR1 KGHDR and CDR2 SFDVKD. V lost 3 bases and J lost 2, with 9 bases in between. The CDR3 protein is CATSDASPQETQYF. CDR3 DNA: TGTGCCACCAGTGATGCGAGCCCACAAGAGACCCAGTACTTC.

This sequence joins TRBV5-5 and TRBJ2-1, with 13 bases aligning to TRBD2. Germline loops: CDR1 SGHKS, CDR2 YYEKEE (reference sequence). The CDR3 length is 16 residues. After removal of 1 base from V and 8 bases from J, the junction contained 6 bases not matched to a gene. The CDR3 reads CASSLSLAGGQDEQFF. The CDR3 coding sequence is TGTGCCAGCAGCTTGTCACTAGCGGGGGGGCAGGATGAGCAGTTCTTC.

The chain combines TRBV6-5 with TRBJ2-1; D is unresolved. CDR3 length equals 13 residues. Germline V gene data show CDR1 as MNHEY and CDR2 as SVGAGI. V gave up 6 bases and J gave up 6 bases, with 12 bases separating them. CDR3 in amino acids: CASRKTSGNEQFF. The CDR3, as DNA: TGTGCCAGCAGGAAGACTTCGGGCAATGAGCAGTTCTTC.

J is TRBJ1-5 and V is TRBV7-9; 10 bases are shared with TRBD1. This CDR3 spans 17 amino acids. Trimming cost V 1 base and J 0 bases; bases outside gene matches: 3. The germline gives CDR1 SEHNR, CDR2 FQNEAQ (reference sequence). The chain's CDR3 is CASSLGQGALSNQPQHF. The DNA of the CDR3 is TGTGCCAGCAGCTTAGGACAGGGGGCCCTTAGCAATCAGCCCCAGCATTTT. Based on the CDR3 plus reference TRBV7-9 and TRBJ1-5, the full variable domain is DTGVSQNPRHKITKRGQNVTFRCDPISEHNRLYWYRQTLGQGPEFLTYFQNEAQLEKSRLLSDRFSAERPKGSFSTLEIQRTEQGDSAMYLCASSLGQGALSNQPQHFGDGTRLSIL.

This chain links TRBV7-3 with TRBJ1-1, with D possibly TRBD1 on 6 matching bases. Germline V lookup: CDR1 SGHTA, CDR2 FQGTGA. The germline V and J ends were trimmed by 2 bases and 3 bases, with 10 bases remaining between them. This CDR3 region has 14 residues. The CDR3 spells CASSLDRTYTEAFF. CDR3 nucleotides: TGTGCCAGCAGCTTAGACAGGACGTACACTGAAGCTTTCTTT.

The rearrangement joins TRBV5-6 to TRBJ2-7; 7 bases map to TRBD1. The CDR3 sequence is 16 residues long. Germline values: CDR1 SGHDT, CDR2 YYEEEE. V was clipped by 0 bases and J by 6 bases; unmatched bases: 12. The CDR3 region has the DNA TGTGCCAGCAGCTTGGAGGGACAGCCGATCTACAGCGAGCAGTACTTC. This gives the protein CASSLEGQPIYSEQYF.

This clone was observed a few times. The chain uses TRBV5-1 and TRBJ2-1; D perhaps matches TRBD1 (6 bases). The CDR3 runs 14 residues. From germline, CDR1 is SGHRS and CDR2 YFSETQ. V was pared by 0 bases and J by 2 bases, with 6 bases between. The CDR3 region is CASSLGQAYNEQFF. The CDR3 DNA is TGCGCCAGCAGCTTGGGACAGGCCTACAATGAGCAGTTCTTC.

The V and J genes are TRBV2 and TRBJ1-2; D possibly corresponds to TRBD1 (6 bases). V was trimmed by 5 bases and J by 2 bases, leaving 9 bases between them. Germline CDR1 reads SNHLY; CDR2 reads FYNNEI. The CDR3 sequence is 13 residues long. The CDR3 nucleotides are TGTGCCAGCAGTTTTACAGGGAACTATGGCTACACCTTC. The encoded protein is CASSFTGNYGYTF.

This clone came up once. The CDR3 loop reads CASSLAGTAYNEQFF. In DNA form, the CDR3 reads TGTGCCAGCAGCTTAGCGGGGACAGCCTACAATGAGCAGTTCTTC. The chain is built from TRBV7-2 and TRBJ2-1, with 7 bases lining up with TRBD1. Trimming at V came to 0 bases and at J to 2 bases, leaving 1 base not matched to a gene. Per germline, CDR1 SGHTA and CDR2 FQGNSA. The CDR3 is 15 residues long. The full variable domain, rest sourced from reference TRBV7-2 and TRBJ2-1, is GAGVSQSPSNKVTEKGKDVELRCDPISGHTALYWYRQSLGQGLEFLIYFQGNSAPDKSGLPSDRFSAERTGGSVSTLTIQRTQQEDSAVYLCASSLAGTAYNEQFFGPGTRLTVL.

V usage is TRBV12-3 or TRBV12-4 and J usage is TRBJ2-2; D gene unclear. The CDR3 is made up of 12 amino acids. The V end was cut by 4 bases, the J end by 6 bases, with 6 bases between. CDR3 DNA: TGTGCCAGCAGTTCTTCCGCCGGGGAGCTGTTTTTT. Translation: CASSSSAGELFF.

The V and J genes are TRBV28 and TRBJ1-5, with 7 bases lining up with TRBD1. Trimming at V came to 2 bases and at J to 7 bases, leaving 5 bases not matched to a gene. CDR1 is MDHEN and CDR2 is SYDVKM in the germline V gene. The CDR3 covers 14 residues. The CDR3 nucleotides are TGTGCCAGCAGTTTAGGAGGGGGACAGCAGCCCCAGCATTTT. Translation: CASSLGGGQQPQHF.

The rearrangement uses TRBV6-1 and TRBJ1-6; D uncertain. In germline, CDR1 is MNHNS, CDR2 SASEGT. The CDR3 has 12 amino acids. Trimming cost V 2 bases and J 10 bases, with 6 bases left between them. CDR3 amino acids: CASSEKRSPLHF. As DNA, the CDR3 is TGTGCCAGCAGTGAAAAGCGCTCACCCCTCCACTTT.

This clone was counted between two and nine times. The genes are TRBV28 and TRBJ1-2; D gene ambiguous. CDR3 length: 16 residues. V was trimmed by 7 bases and J by 0 bases, leaving 18 bases between them. Germline values: CDR1 MDHEN, CDR2 SYDVKM. CDR3 in DNA: TGTGCCAGCAAACGGGGATCCAGGCTTGCTAACTATGGCTACACCTTC. It codes for CASKRGSRLANYGYTF.

The chain uses TRBV27 and TRBJ1-5; 7 nucleotides line up with TRBD1. The germline V gene has CDR1 MNHEY and CDR2 SMNVEV (reference sequence). After removal of 5 bases from V and 4 bases from J, the junction contained 2 bases not matched to a gene. This CDR3 contains 13 residues. CDR3 DNA sequence: TGTGCCAGCAGTAAGGACAGGAATCAGCCCCAGCATTTT. Protein sequence: CASSKDRNQPQHF.

The V and J genes are TRBV5-1 and TRBJ2-2; TRBD2 matches at 14 bases. The CDR3 extends over 18 amino acids. Germline-derived CDR1 and CDR2 are SGHRS and YFSETQ. The ends lost 4 bases at V and 6 bases at J; junction bases unmatched: 11. DNA of the CDR3: TGCGCCAGCAGCCCCAGACCGACTAGCGGGGGGGCGGCCGGGGAGCTGTTTTTT. This gives the protein CASSPRPTSGGAAGELFF.

The sample holds a few counts of this clone. This chain joins TRBV19 and TRBJ1-5; tentative D call: TRBD1 (5 bases). Looked up from germline, CDR1 is LNHDA and CDR2 is SQIVND (reference sequence). The CDR3 has 15 residues. Trimming removed 5 bases from V and 7 bases from J, with 18 bases in between. The CDR3 sequence is CASSPWDWRFQPQHF. CDR3 nucleotide sequence: TGTGCCAGTAGTCCCTGGGACTGGCGTTTCCAGCCCCAGCATTTT.

This clone has a single count. The chain employs TRBV3-1 (or the pseudogene TRBV3-2) and TRBJ2-2, with TRBD2 matching over 8 bases. V dropped 6 bases and J dropped 5; count of bases not matched to a gene: 11. The CDR3 has 16 residues. CDR1 LGHDT and CDR2 YNNKEL come from the germline V gene (reference sequence). This CDR3 is CASSSGLAGATGELFF. DNA of the CDR3: TGTGCCAGCAGTTCCGGGCTAGCGGGCGCAACCGGGGAGCTGTTTTTT.

V gene TRBV9 combines with J gene TRBJ2-5; 9 nucleotides line up with TRBD2. CDR1 is SGDLS, CDR2 YYNGEE, per germline. The CDR3 is 17 residues long. V was clipped by 4 bases and J by 5 bases; unmatched bases: 15. CDR3 amino acids: CASSSSWGSGGQETQYF. The CDR3 nucleotides read TGTGCCAGCAGCTCCTCGTGGGGTAGCGGGGGACAGGAGACCCAGTACTTC.

V gene TRBV5-1 combines with J gene TRBJ1-6, with 9 bases fitting TRBD1. The CDR3 sequence is 14 residues long. CDR1 is SGHRS and CDR2 is YFSETQ in the germline V gene. The J segment lost 7 bases and the V segment lost 5 bases, leaving 4 bases of the junction unmatched. DNA for the CDR3: TGCGCCAGCAGTACAGGGGGCGAAAATTCACCCCTCCACTTT. It is translated as CASSTGGENSPLHF.

The chain carries TRBV10-3 and TRBJ1-4; possible D gene TRBD1, 6 bases. CDR1 is ENHRY and CDR2 is SYGVKD in the germline V gene. This CDR3 is built from 14 residues. V was trimmed by 3 bases and J by 7 bases, leaving 12 bases between them. In nucleotides, the CDR3 is TGTGCCATCAGTGAACAGGGACCGAGTGAAAAACTGTTTTTT. It is translated as CAISEQGPSEKLFF.